The present T cell receptor beta chain was sequenced within a study of shared clonotypes between healthy human individuals. Broader study findings: Unshared clonotypes carried lower generation probabilities than those common to all four donors.

TCRdb's copy holds only in-frame clones and misses some; the assay was immunoSEQ multiplex PCR. The sample lists about 2.4 million clones, 93% occurring once. There were no recent acute infections or vaccinations among the donors, who were healthy HIV-negative adults. Every donor, a Caucasian adult, lived in Nashville, Tennessee. About this clone itself: Its antigen is not identified.

The CDR3 runs to 15 residues. Trimming pared 4 bases from V and 1 base from J, leaving 14 bases between. In germline, CDR1 is SGHDT, CDR2 YYEEEE. The sequence was obtained from a man aged 18 to 29 in good health. Some clones in this sample may be carry-over from other donors' samples. The sample comprised naive CD4+ T cells from PBMCs. This sample's subset: CD45RA+ positively selected. This sequence joins TRBV5-6 and TRBJ1-1; tentatively, D is TRBD1 (6 bases). CDR3 nucleotides: TGTGCCAGCAGCATGACCAGGACAGCGAACACTGAAGCTTTCTTT. Protein: CASSMTRTANTEAFF.